This T cell receptor beta chain is from a study of blood T cells in healthy people across ages. About the study: Template switching captured about one barcoded beta molecule per two T cells. Study outcomes and limitations: Per million T cells, the diversity of TCR beta decreased roughly linearly as age advanced.

CDR3 length: 10 amino acids. Germline V gives CDR1 SQVTM, CDR2 ANQGSEA. A second PCR, run for 7 to 11 cycles, used a sample-barcoded 5' primer plus a J-beta primer mix. TCRdb independently ran MiXCR on the 5' RACE reads; one entry per CDR3 protein. The repertoire holds around 1.7 million distinct CDR3 sequences, with over 25% as singletons. This clonotype was counted a few times. Its antigen is currently unknown. Healthy Caucasian individuals from Russia aged about 6 to 95 were enrolled as donors. Drawing of peripheral blood yielded roughly 9.8 milliliters from each donor. The gene calls are TRBV29-1 and TRBJ2-5; D is unclear. TRBJ2-7 matches the DNA end more closely, so the J call is doubtful. This sequence was found in a woman in her 30s in good health. Sequencing was performed on blood. In DNA, the CDR3 is TGCAGCGTTGTGATCGGCGAGCAGTACTTC. Its translation: CSVVIGEQYF.